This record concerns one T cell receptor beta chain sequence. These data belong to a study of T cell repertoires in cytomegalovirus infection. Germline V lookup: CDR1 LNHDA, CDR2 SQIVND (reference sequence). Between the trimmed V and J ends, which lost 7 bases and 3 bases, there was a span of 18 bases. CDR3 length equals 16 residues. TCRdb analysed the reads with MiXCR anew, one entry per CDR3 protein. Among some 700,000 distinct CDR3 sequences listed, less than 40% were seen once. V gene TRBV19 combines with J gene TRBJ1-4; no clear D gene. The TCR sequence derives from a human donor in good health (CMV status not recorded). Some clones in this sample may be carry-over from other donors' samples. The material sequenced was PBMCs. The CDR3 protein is CASTLDSTASNEKLFF. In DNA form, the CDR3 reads TGTGCCAGTACCCTAGACTCGACGGCATCTAATGAAAAACTGTTTTTT.